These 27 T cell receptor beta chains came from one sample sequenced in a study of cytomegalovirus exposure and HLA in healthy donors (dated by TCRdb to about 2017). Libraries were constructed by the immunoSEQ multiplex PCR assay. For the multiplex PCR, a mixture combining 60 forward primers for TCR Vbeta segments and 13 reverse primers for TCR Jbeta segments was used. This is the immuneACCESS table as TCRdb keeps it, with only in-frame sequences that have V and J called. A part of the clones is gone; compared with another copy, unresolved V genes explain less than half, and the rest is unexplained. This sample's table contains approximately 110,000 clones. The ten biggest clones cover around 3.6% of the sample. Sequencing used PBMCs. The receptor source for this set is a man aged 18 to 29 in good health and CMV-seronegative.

CDR3 nucleotide sequence: TGTGCCAGCAGCTCCAAGAGGGAAAATGAGCAGTTCTTC. It yields the protein CASSSKRENEQFF. The rearrangement joins TRBV7-9 to TRBJ2-1; D is perhaps TRBD2 (5 bases). This CDR3 has 13 residues. CDR1 and CDR2 from the germline V gene are SEHNR and FQNEAQ (reference sequence). Deletions cut 4 bases from V and 7 bases from J, with 11 bases between.

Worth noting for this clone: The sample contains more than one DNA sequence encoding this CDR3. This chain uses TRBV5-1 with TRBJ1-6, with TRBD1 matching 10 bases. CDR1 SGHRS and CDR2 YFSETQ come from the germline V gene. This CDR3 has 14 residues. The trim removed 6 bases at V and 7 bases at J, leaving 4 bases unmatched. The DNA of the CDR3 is TGCGCCAGCAACCTGGGACAGGGGAATTCACCCCTCCACTTT. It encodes CASNLGQGNSPLHF.

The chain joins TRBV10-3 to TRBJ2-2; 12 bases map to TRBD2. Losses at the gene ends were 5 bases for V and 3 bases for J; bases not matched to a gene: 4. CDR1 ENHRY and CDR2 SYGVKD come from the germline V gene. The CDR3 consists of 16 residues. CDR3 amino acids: CAISPTSGGHTGELFF. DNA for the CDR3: TGTGCCATCAGTCCGACTAGCGGGGGCCACACCGGGGAGCTGTTTTTT.

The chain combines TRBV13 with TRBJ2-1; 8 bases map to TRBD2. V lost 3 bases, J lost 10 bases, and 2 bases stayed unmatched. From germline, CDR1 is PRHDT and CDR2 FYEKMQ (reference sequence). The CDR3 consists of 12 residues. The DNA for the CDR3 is TGTGCCAGCAGCTTCATAGCGGGGGAGCAGTTCTTC. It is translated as CASSFIAGEQFF.

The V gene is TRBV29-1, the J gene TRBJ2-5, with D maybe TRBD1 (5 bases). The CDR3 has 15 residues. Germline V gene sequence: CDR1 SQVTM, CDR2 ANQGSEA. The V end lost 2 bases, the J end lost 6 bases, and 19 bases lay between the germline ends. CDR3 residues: CSVEPSLSAGQTQYF. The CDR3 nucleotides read TGCAGCGTTGAACCCTCGTTAAGTGCAGGGCAGACCCAGTACTTC.

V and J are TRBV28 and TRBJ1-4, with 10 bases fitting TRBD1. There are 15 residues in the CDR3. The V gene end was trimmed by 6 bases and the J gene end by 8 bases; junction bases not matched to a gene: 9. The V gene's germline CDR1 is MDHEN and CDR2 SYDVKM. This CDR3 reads CASSPGDRGNEKLFF. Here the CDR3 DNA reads TGTGCCAGCAGCCCTGGGGACAGGGGAAACGAAAAACTGTTTTTT.

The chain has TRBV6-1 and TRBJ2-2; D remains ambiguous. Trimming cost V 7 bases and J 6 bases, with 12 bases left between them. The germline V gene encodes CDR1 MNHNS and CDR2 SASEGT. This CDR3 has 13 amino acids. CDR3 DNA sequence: TGTGCCAGCAAACGTGGTGGGCCCGGGGAGCTGTTTTTT. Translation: CASKRGGPGELFF.

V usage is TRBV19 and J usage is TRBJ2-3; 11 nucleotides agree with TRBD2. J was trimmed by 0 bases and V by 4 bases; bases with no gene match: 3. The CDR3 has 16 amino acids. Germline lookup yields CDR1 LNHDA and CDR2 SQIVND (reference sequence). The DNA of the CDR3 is TGTGCCAGTAGTACGCGGACTAGCGGGAGCACAGATACGCAGTATTTT. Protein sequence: CASSTRTSGSTDTQYF.

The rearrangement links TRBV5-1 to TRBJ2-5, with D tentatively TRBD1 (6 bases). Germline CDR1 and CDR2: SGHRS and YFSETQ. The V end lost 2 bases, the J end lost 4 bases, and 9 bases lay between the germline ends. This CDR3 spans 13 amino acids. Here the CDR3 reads CASSFMGAETQYF. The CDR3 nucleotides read TGCGCCAGCAGCTTTATGGGGGCAGAGACCCAGTACTTC.

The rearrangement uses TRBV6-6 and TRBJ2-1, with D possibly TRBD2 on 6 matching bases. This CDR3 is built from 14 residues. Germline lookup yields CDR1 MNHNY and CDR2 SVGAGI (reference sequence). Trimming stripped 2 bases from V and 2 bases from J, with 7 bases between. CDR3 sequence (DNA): TGTGCCAGCAGTTACGCGGGGACCTACAATGAGCAGTTCTTC. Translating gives CASSYAGTYNEQFF.

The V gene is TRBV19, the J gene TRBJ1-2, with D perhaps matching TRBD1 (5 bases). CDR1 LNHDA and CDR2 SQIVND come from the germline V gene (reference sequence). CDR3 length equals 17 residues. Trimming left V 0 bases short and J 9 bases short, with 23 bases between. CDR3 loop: CASSIESNSAGRHRYTF. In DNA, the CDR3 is TGTGCCAGTAGTATAGAGTCAAATTCGGCAGGGCGGCATCGCTACACCTTC.

This chain's CDR3 is CASSRPDWTRTQYF. The CDR3 DNA follows: TGTGCCAGCAGCCGACCAGACTGGACTCGGACCCAGTACTTC. V gene TRBV14 combines with J gene TRBJ2-5, with TRBD2 as a possible D gene (5 bases). The CDR3 is made up of 14 amino acids. V was cut by 4 bases and J by 7 bases, with 16 bases left in between. CDR1 is SGHDN and CDR2 is FVKESK in the germline V gene.

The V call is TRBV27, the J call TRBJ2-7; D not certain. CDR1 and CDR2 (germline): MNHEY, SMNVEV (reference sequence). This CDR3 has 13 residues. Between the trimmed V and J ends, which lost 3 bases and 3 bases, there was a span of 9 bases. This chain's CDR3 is CASSLAGYYEQYF. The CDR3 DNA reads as TGTGCCAGCAGTTTGGCAGGCTACTACGAGCAGTACTTC.

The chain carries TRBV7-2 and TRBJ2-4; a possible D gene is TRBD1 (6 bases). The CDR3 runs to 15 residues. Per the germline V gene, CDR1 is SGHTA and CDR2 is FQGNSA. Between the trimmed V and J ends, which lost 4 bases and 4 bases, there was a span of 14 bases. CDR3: CASSSYQGIKNIQYF. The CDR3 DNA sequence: TGTGCCAGCAGCTCATATCAGGGGATTAAAAACATTCAGTACTTC.

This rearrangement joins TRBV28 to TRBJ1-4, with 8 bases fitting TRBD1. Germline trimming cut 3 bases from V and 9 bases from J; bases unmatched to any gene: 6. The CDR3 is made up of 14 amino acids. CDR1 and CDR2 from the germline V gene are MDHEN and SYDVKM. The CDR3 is CASSFSRTGQKLFF. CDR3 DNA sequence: TGTGCCAGCAGTTTTAGCAGGACAGGGCAAAAACTGTTTTTT.

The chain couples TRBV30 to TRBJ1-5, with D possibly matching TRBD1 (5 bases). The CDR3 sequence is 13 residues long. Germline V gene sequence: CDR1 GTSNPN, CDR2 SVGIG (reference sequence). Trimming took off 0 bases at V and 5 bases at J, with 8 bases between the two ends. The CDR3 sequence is CAWSVQADQPQHF. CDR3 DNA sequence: TGTGCCTGGAGTGTACAGGCAGATCAGCCCCAGCATTTT.

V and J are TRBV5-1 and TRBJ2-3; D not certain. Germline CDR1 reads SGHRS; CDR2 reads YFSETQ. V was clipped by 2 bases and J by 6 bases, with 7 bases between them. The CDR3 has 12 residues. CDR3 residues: CASSFSVDTQYF. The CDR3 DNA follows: TGCGCCAGCAGCTTCTCGGTGGATACGCAGTATTTT.

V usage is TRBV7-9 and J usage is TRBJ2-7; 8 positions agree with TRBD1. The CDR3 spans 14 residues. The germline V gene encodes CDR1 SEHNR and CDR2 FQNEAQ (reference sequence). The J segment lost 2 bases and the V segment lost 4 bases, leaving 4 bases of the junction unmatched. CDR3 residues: CASSWDRRPYEQYF. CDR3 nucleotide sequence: TGTGCCAGCAGCTGGGACAGGCGCCCCTACGAGCAGTACTTC.

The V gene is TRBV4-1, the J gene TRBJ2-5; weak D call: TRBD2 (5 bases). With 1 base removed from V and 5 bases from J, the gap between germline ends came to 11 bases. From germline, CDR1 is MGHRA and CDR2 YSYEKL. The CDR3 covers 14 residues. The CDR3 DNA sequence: TGCGCCAGCAGCCAAGTAACGTGGGAGGAGACCCAGTACTTC. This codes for CASSQVTWEETQYF.

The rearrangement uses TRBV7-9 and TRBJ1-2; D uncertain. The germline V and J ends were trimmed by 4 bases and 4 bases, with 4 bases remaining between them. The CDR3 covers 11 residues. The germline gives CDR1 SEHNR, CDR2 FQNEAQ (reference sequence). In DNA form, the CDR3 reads TGTGCCAGCAGCTCTTCCTATGGCTACACCTTC. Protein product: CASSSSYGYTF.

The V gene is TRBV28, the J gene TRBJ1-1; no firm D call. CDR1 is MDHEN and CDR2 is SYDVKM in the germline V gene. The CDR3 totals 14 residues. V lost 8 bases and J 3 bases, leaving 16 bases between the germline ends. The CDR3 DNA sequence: TGTGCCAGCGTAATCTCTCGACGGGACACTGAAGCTTTCTTT. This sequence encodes CASVISRRDTEAFF.

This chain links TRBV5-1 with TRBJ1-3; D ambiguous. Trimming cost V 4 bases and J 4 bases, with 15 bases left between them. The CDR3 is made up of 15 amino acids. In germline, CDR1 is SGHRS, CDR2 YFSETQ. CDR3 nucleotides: TGCGCCAGCAGCCTATCTTCGACATTAGGAAACACCATATATTTT. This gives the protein CASSLSSTLGNTIYF.

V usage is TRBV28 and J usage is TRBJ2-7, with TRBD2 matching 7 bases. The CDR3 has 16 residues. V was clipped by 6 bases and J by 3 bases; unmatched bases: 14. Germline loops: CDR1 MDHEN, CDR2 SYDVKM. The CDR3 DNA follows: TGTGCCAGCAGCCTCCTTGGGGAGACTAGCATCTACGAGCAGTACTTC. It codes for CASSLLGETSIYEQYF.

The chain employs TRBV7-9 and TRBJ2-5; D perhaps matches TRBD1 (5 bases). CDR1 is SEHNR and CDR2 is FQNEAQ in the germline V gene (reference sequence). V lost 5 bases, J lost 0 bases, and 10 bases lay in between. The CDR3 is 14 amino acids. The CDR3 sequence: CASSDDRNQETQYF. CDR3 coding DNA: TGTGCCAGCAGCGACGACAGAAACCAAGAGACCCAGTACTTC.

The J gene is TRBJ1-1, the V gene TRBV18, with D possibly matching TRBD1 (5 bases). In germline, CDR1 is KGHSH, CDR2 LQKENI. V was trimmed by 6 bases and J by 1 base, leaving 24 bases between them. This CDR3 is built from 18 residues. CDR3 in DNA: TGTGCCAGCTCCGCCATATGGGGCAGTAACAAGGCGAACACTGAAGCTTTCTTT. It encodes CASSAIWGSNKANTEAFF.

The CDR3 DNA follows: TGTGCCAGCAGCATTCGGACACCGGTAAACCAAGAGACCCAGTACTTC. This encodes CASSIRTPVNQETQYF. The chain couples TRBV7-9 to TRBJ2-5, with D possibly being TRBD1 (5 bases). The CDR3 contains 16 residues. From germline, CDR1 is SEHNR and CDR2 FQNEAQ (reference sequence). Trimming took off 5 bases at V and 0 bases at J, with 16 bases between the two ends.

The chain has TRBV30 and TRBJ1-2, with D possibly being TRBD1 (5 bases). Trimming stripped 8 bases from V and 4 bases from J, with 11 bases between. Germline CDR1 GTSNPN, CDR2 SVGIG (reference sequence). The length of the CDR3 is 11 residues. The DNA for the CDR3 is TGTGCCGGGGATCAGGGCTATGGCTACACCTTC. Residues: CAGDQGYGYTF.